This T cell receptor (beta chain) was captured in a study of identical twins. TCRdb used MiXCR to reprocess the 5' RACE reads, holding one entry per CDR3 protein. The sample consists of some 560,000 distinct CDR3 sequences, just under 10% of them appearing once. Per the germline V gene, CDR1 is LGHNA and CDR2 is YSLEER. The CDR3 is made up of 15 amino acids. Trimming cost V 0 bases and J 2 bases; bases outside gene matches: 4. This clonotype was recorded at least ten times. This sample was also put to use in a study of yellow fever vaccine responses in identical twins.

The chain recombines TRBV4-3 with TRBJ2-7, with 7 nucleotides matching TRBD1. This receptor was taken from a woman under 30 in good health. The sequenced material came from PBMCs. As DNA, the CDR3 is TGCGCCAGCAGCCAAGAATGGGGACAGACCTACGAGCAGTACTTC. This gives the protein CASSQEWGQTYEQYF.